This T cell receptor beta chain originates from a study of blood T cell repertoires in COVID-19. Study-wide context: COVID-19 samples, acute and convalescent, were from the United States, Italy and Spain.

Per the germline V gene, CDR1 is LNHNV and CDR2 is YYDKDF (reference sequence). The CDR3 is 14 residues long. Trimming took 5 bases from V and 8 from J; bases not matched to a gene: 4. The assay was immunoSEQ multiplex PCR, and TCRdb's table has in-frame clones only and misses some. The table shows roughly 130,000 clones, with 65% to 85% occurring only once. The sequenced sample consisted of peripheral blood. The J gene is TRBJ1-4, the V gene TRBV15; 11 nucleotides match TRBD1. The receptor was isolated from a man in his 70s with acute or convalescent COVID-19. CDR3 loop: CATSGDRGREKLFF. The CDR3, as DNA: TGTGCCACCAGCGGGGACAGGGGGAGAGAAAAACTGTTTTTT. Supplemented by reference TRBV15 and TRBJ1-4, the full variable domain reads DAMVIQNPRYQVTQFGKPVTLSCSQTLNHNVMYWYQQKSSQAPKLLFHYYDKDFNNEADTPDNFQSRRPNTSFCFLDIRSPGLGDTAMYLCATSGDRGREKLFFGSGTQLSVL.